A single sample gave rise to the 5 T cell receptor beta chains below, sequenced in a study of blood T cell repertoires in COVID-19. Assay: immunoSEQ multiplex PCR; the TCRdb copy retains only in-frame clones and omits some. The sample includes approximately 130,000 clones, 80% to 90% of them seen just once. Sequencing was performed on peripheral blood. These receptors were collected from a human donor in a cohort sampled during active COVID-19.

This sequence joins TRBV19 and TRBJ1-5; TRBD1 is a possible D gene (6 bases). CDR1 and CDR2 from the germline V gene are LNHDA and SQIVND (reference sequence). CDR3 length: 14 amino acids. V lost 3 bases to trimming and J lost 4 bases, with 10 bases between them. The CDR3, as DNA: TGTGCCAGTAGTATTGGACAGCAGAATCAGCCCCAGCATTTT. Protein: CASSIGQQNQPQHF.

This clone was observed a handful of times. J is TRBJ1-5 and V is TRBV2, with 7 bases identical to TRBD1. Germline CDR1 and CDR2: SNHLY and FYNNEI. The junction had 6 bases not matched to a gene; V was cut back by 4 bases and J by 6 bases. This CDR3 has 14 residues. The CDR3 sequence: CASSAQGVVQPQHF. The CDR3 DNA sequence: TGTGCCAGCAGTGCCCAGGGGGTGGTTCAGCCCCAGCATTTT.

V and J are TRBV5-1 and TRBJ2-3; TRBD1 agrees at 11 bases. CDR3 size: 16 residues. Per the germline V gene, CDR1 is SGHRS and CDR2 is YFSETQ. V shed 6 bases and J 1 base; nucleotides not matched to a gene: 7. The CDR3 protein is CASNLRTGGRTDTQYF. The CDR3 coding sequence is TGCGCCAGCAACCTAAGGACAGGGGGCCGCACAGATACGCAGTATTTT.

V gene TRBV7-6 combines with J gene TRBJ1-4; D possibly corresponds to TRBD1 (5 bases). Germline V gene sequence: CDR1 SGHVS, CDR2 FNYEAQ. The V gene lost 2 bases and the J gene lost 6 bases, with 13 bases spanning the gap. The CDR3 is 15 amino acids. This CDR3 reads CASSLSSGVHEKLFF. The CDR3, as DNA: TGTGCCAGCAGCTTAAGTTCGGGGGTCCATGAAAAACTGTTTTTT.

The chain uses TRBV19 and TRBJ2-7, with 11 bases that match TRBD2. This CDR3 has 17 amino acids. Unmatched junction bases numbered 5, after V lost 1 base and J lost 0 bases. CDR1 and CDR2 from the germline V gene are LNHDA and SQIVND (reference sequence). CDR3 sequence: CASSIAGTSGNSYEQYF. As DNA, the CDR3 is TGTGCCAGTAGTATAGCCGGGACTAGCGGAAACTCCTACGAGCAGTACTTC. Using reference TRBV19 and TRBJ2-7 for the parts outside the CDR3, the full variable domain is DGGITQSPKYLFRKEGQNVTLSCEQNLNHDAMYWYRQDPGQGLRLIYYSQIVNDFQKGDIAEGYSVSREKKESFPLTVTSAQKNPTAFYLCASSIAGTSGNSYEQYFGPGTRLTVT.